The clone carrying this T cell receptor (beta chain) turned up a few times. As yet, its antigen is unknown. These data come from a study of metastatic and nonmetastatic thyroid tumors. Study-wide context: Repertoire comparisons spanned blood and tumor or nodule tissue from malignant and benign thyroid patients. Findings of the study overall: Significantly higher TCR beta diversity was reportedly seen in malignant thyroid tumors than benign nodules, in blood and tumor.

CDR1 and CDR2 (germline): LGHNT, FRNRAP. CDR3 length equals 13 residues. The junction had 8 bases not matched to a gene; V was cut back by 10 bases and J by 6 bases. Thyroid surgery took place with no prior treatment in any patient. As originally analysed: A distant-metastasis classifier for papillary thyroid cancer was built using CDR3 differences across clinicopathological groups. TCRdb reprocessed the PCR reads using MiXCR. The V and J calls, along with clone size, are taken from TCRdb and not from the paper's own processing. The sample consists of roughly 48,000 clones, around 21% of them appearing once.

Sequenced input: blood. The TCR sequence derives from a male donor with papillary thyroid cancer or a benign thyroid nodule (not recorded which). Some clones in this sample may be carry-over from other donors' samples. The J gene is TRBJ2-3, the V gene TRBV12-5; 9 bases align to TRBD2. The CDR3 coding sequence is TGTGCTACTAGCGGGGTGGTCACGGATACGCAGTATTTT. It is translated as CATSGVVTDTQYF.